This is a list of T cell receptor beta chains from one sample in a study of T cell repertoires in cytomegalovirus infection. MiXCR, run by TCRdb on the reads, gives a single entry per CDR3 protein. This sample has roughly 760,000 distinct CDR3 sequences, with 35% found just once. The sample consisted of PBMCs. These receptors were taken from a human donor in good health (CMV status not recorded). Some clones in this sample may be carry-over from other donors' samples. Each CDR3 is given with its conserved first and last residue. Each record gives: V gene, D gene, clone size, J gene, CDR3 DNA, CDR3 protein. D genes are given only for firm matches. Only part of the rows carry a size: once, few, many, or a class if the clone is expanded.

v_gene: TRBV7-9
d_gene: TRBD2
abundance: few
j_gene: TRBJ2-2
CDR3nt: TGTGCCAGCAGCCCCTTGAGCGGGAGGATCCCCGGGGAGCTGTTTTTT
CDR3aa: CASSPLSGRIPGELFF

v_gene: TRBV28
d_gene: TRBD2
abundance: few
j_gene: TRBJ2-1
CDR3nt: TGTGCCAGCAGCTTACTTAGCGGGGGGACCTACAATGAGCAGTTCTTC
CDR3aa: CASSLLSGGTYNEQFF

v_gene: TRBV5-6
d_gene: TRBD2
abundance: -
j_gene: TRBJ2-3
CDR3nt: TGTGCCAGCAGCGCTGGGGGCGCCCTGGTACGAGCGGGAGCAGATACGCAGTATTTT
CDR3aa: CASSAGGALVRAGADTQYF

v_gene: TRBV20-1
d_gene: TRBD1
abundance: -
j_gene: TRBJ2-6
CDR3nt: TGCAGTGCCACCCCCCCGACAGGGTCGCTCTCTGGGGCCAACGTCCTGACTTTC
CDR3aa: CSATPPTGSLSGANVLTF

v_gene: TRBV7-8
d_gene: -
abundance: many
j_gene: TRBJ1-5
CDR3nt: TGTGCCACCTCAAGGTACAGAGCTAGCAATCAGCCCCAGCATTTT
CDR3aa: CATSRYRASNQPQHF

v_gene: TRBV6-5
d_gene: -
abundance: -
j_gene: TRBJ2-1
CDR3nt: TGTGCCAGCAGTTTCCTAGCCAAAAGAGGGTCCAATGAGCAGTTATTC
CDR3aa: CASSFLAKRGSNEQLF

v_gene: TRBV27
d_gene: TRBD1
abundance: few
j_gene: TRBJ1-1
CDR3nt: TGTGCCAGCAGTCCTTCCACAGGGGATTTCGGCACTGAAGCTTTCTTT
CDR3aa: CASSPSTGDFGTEAFF

v_gene: TRBV19
d_gene: TRBD2
abundance: few
j_gene: TRBJ2-1
CDR3nt: TGTGCCAGTAGTCCGGGACTAGCCCGCACTGAGCAGTTCTTC
CDR3aa: CASSPGLARTEQFF

v_gene: TRBV7-6
d_gene: -
abundance: -
j_gene: TRBJ1-5
CDR3nt: TGTGCCAGCAGCTCACAACAGGGAAACAATCAGCCCCAGCATTTT
CDR3aa: CASSSQQGNNQPQHF

v_gene: TRBV12-3/TRBV12-4
d_gene: -
abundance: many
j_gene: TRBJ1-4
CDR3nt: TGTGCCAGCAGTTTAGGGCATAATGAAAAACTGTTTTTT
CDR3aa: CASSLGHNEKLFF

v_gene: TRBV7-9
d_gene: -
abundance: -
j_gene: TRBJ1-1
CDR3nt: TGTGCCAGCAGCTTAAATCACGAAGGCCTAGCCTTCTTT
CDR3aa: CASSLNHEGLAFF

v_gene: TRBV12-5
d_gene: -
abundance: few
j_gene: TRBJ1-1
CDR3nt: TGTGCTAGTGGCCCAGGACCCAACACTGAAGCTTTCTTT
CDR3aa: CASGPGPNTEAFF